A selection of T cell receptor beta chains follows, all from one sample in a study of siplizumab effects on memory and regulatory T cells. The table came from immunoSEQ multiplex PCR; TCRdb's copy has only in-frame clones and leaves some out. The table lists approximately 120,000 clones, just over 90% of them singletons, with 0.75% in the top ten. Material for sequencing was Tregs sorted from blood. The source of these receptors is a human donor in good health. CDR3s include the opening cysteine and the closing phenylalanine or tryptophan. A D gene is named only where the DNA matches it firmly. Rows may omit the clone size; those that give it use once, few, many or a size class.

D gene	V gene	J gene	clone size	CDR3 DNA	CDR3 protein
NA	TRBV18	TRBJ2-5	NA	TGTGCCAGCTCACCCTCCGGGGGCCAAGAGACCCAGTACTTC	CASSPSGGQETQYF
NA	TRBV5-6	TRBJ1-5	NA	TGTGCCAGCAGCAAGCTTAGGGGAGATTGGCCCCAGCATTTT	CASSKLRGDWPQHF
TRBD1	TRBV5-5	TRBJ1-3	NA	TGTGCCAGCAGCCCCGGACAGGGAGGCACCATATATTTT	CASSPGQGGTIYF
NA	TRBV11-2	TRBJ2-5	NA	TGTGCCAGCAGCTTCTTGAGGGGGGCGGTAGTTGGAGAGACCCAGTACTTC	CASSFLRGAVVGETQYF
NA	TRBV10-2	TRBJ2-5	NA	TGCGCCAGCTTATACCAAGAGACCCAGTACTTC	CASLYQETQYF
NA	TRBV4-2	TRBJ2-6	NA	TGTGCCAGCAGCCCCGAAGCAGGGGCCAACGTCCTGACTTTC	CASSPEAGANVLTF
TRBD1	TRBV6-1	TRBJ2-1	NA	TGTGCCAGCAGTGTTATATTCAGGGGGCTGGAGGGGGTGCAGTTCTTC	CASSVIFRGLEGVQFF
NA	TRBV10-3	TRBJ2-5	NA	TGTGCCATCAGCGAAGTACTGGAGCTCGCGACCCAGTACTTC	CAISEVLELATQYF
TRBD2	TRBV29-1	TRBJ2-7	NA	TGCAGCGTTGAAGATCCACTAGCGGGGGACGAGCAGTACTTC	CSVEDPLAGDEQYF
NA	TRBV19	TRBJ2-6	NA	TGTGCCAGTGGACAGCTCTCTGGGGCCAACGTCCTGACTTTC	CASGQLSGANVLTF
TRBD2	TRBV6-6	TRBJ2-1	NA	TGTGCCAGCAAAAGGGCGGGGGAAAATGAGCAGTTCTTC	CASKRAGENEQFF
NA	TRBV18	TRBJ1-1	NA	TGTGCCAGCTCACTTGCTGGGAACACTGAAGCTTTCTTT	CASSLAGNTEAFF
TRBD2	TRBV19	TRBJ2-7	NA	TGTGCCAGTAGTATTAATCCTAGCGGGAGTACCGAGCAGTACTTC	CASSINPSGSTEQYF
TRBD2	TRBV5-1	TRBJ2-3	NA	TGCGCCAGCAGCTTGGGGCCTAGCGGGAGTACAGATACGCAGTATTTT	CASSLGPSGSTDTQYF
NA	TRBV5-1	TRBJ1-4	NA	TGCGCCAGCAGCCAATCTTCGGGTCAGTCGAAACTGTTTTTT	CASSQSSGQSKLFF
NA	TRBV4-2	TRBJ1-5	NA	TGTGCCAGCAGCCAAGAAGGGGATAGCAATCAGCCCCAGCATTTT	CASSQEGDSNQPQHF
NA	TRBV27	TRBJ1-2	NA	TGTGCCAGCAGTTCCCACGTTGGAGATAAAGGGGGCTACACCTTC	CASSSHVGDKGGYTF
NA	TRBV2	TRBJ1-5	NA	TGTGCCAGCAGCCAGGACAGATATAGCAATCAGCCCCAGCATTTT	CASSQDRYSNQPQHF
NA	TRBV7-9	TRBJ2-1	NA	TGTGCCAGCAGCTTAGGGCTAAGCTCCTACAATGAGCAGTTCTTC	CASSLGLSSYNEQFF
NA	TRBV2	TRBJ1-5	NA	TGTGCCAGCAGTGAAGAAATGGCCGGGGGGCAGCCCCAGCATTTT	CASSEEMAGGQPQHF
NA	TRBV6-6	TRBJ2-7	NA	TGTGCCAGCAACCGAGGACAGTACGAGCAGTACTTC	CASNRGQYEQYF
NA	TRBV6-1	TRBJ1-6	NA	TGTGCCAGCAAGGGGCGTTCACCCCTCTACTTT	CASKGRSPLYF
NA	TRBV13	TRBJ2-2	NA	TGTGCCAGCAGCCCTTTCGCGGGCACCGGGGAGCTGTTTTTT	CASSPFAGTGELFF
TRBD1	TRBV7-8	TRBJ1-6	NA	TGTGCCAGCAGCTTAAGAGGGACAGTCTATTCACCCCTCCACTTT	CASSLRGTVYSPLHF
TRBD1	TRBV6-5	TRBJ2-2	NA	TGTGCCAGCAGGAGGGACAGGGGGAGGGTCGGGGAGCTGTTTTTT	CASRRDRGRVGELFF
NA	TRBV5-1	TRBJ2-7	once	TGCGCCAGCAGCGCTCCTCCAGGGGGAGGGCAGTACTTC	CASSAPPGGGQYF
TRBD1	TRBV19	TRBJ2-5	NA	TGTGCCAGTAGTATCCTTGGACAGGGAGGAGAGACCCAGTACTTC	CASSILGQGGETQYF
TRBD1	TRBV29-1	TRBJ1-4	once	TGCAGCGTCCAACAGGGGGAAAAACTGTTTTTT	CSVQQGEKLFF
TRBD2	TRBV30	TRBJ2-7	few	TGTGCCTGGAGTCTTAGCGGGGGGTCCTACGAGCAGTACTTC	CAWSLSGGSYEQYF
NA	TRBV15	TRBJ2-5	NA	TGTGCCACCAGCAGAGACCCCCAAGAGACCCAGTACTTC	CATSRDPQETQYF
TRBD1	TRBV2	TRBJ1-4	NA	TGTGCCAGCATCGGGACAGGAAGGGAAAAACTGTTTTTT	CASIGTGREKLFF
NA	TRBV6-6	TRBJ1-2	NA	TGTGCCAGCAGGCTACCGGGGCCGCAGGGTGGCTACACCTTC	CASRLPGPQGGYTF
NA	TRBV9	TRBJ2-7	NA	TGTGCCAGCAGCCTGGGGCATATGGGCGAGCAGTACTTC	CASSLGHMGEQYF
NA	TRBV7-2	TRBJ1-6	NA	TGTGCCAGCAGCATGTTCCGGGCGGGTTCACCCCTCCACTTT	CASSMFRAGSPLHF
TRBD2	TRBV10-3	TRBJ2-7	NA	TGTGCCATCAAGGGGACTAGCGACTCCTACGAGCAGTACTTC	CAIKGTSDSYEQYF
NA	TRBV12-5	TRBJ1-6	NA	TGTGCTAGTGGTTTGGTATCTACAGAGAATTCACCCCTCCACTTT	CASGLVSTENSPLHF
TRBD1	TRBV4-2	TRBJ2-7	NA	TGTGCCAGCAGCCTAGACGTTGGGGACAGGGGTTCCTACGAGCAGTACTTC	CASSLDVGDRGSYEQYF
NA	TRBV7-9	TRBJ2-3	NA	TGTGCCAGCGGGACATCCACAGATACGCAGTATTTT	CASGTSTDTQYF
TRBD1	TRBV28	TRBJ1-5	NA	TGTGCCAGCAGTGACGGACAGGGGGTACTGGGAAGCAATCAGCCCCAGCATTTT	CASSDGQGVLGSNQPQHF
NA	TRBV6-1	TRBJ2-5	once	TGTGCCAGCAGCTCGGGACCTTCAGAGACCCAGTACTTC	CASSSGPSETQYF
NA	TRBV7-9	TRBJ2-7	few	TGTGCCAGCAGTTGGGGACCGCCTCCCTACGAGCAGTACTTC	CASSWGPPPYEQYF
TRBD1	TRBV29-1	TRBJ1-3	once	TGCAGCGCCGCCGGACAGGTTGCAAACACCATATATTTT	CSAAGQVANTIYF
NA	TRBV18	TRBJ1-1	NA	TGTGCCAGCTCACCACCCATCGGGACCGTGAACACTGAAGCTTTCTTT	CASSPPIGTVNTEAFF
NA	TRBV6-5	TRBJ2-6	NA	TGTGCCAGCAGTTTGGACCCGTTCTCTGGGGCCAACGTCCTGACTTTC	CASSLDPFSGANVLTF
NA	TRBV5-6	TRBJ2-1	NA	TGTGCCAGCAGCTTGGTCTCTAGCTCTTTCAATGAGCAGTTCTTC	CASSLVSSSFNEQFF
NA	TRBV7-2	TRBJ2-7	NA	TGTGCCAGCAGCTTAGGATACAGGGCAAACTACGAGCAGTACTTC	CASSLGYRANYEQYF
TRBD1	TRBV5-4	TRBJ1-6	NA	TGTGCCAGCAGCTATACAGGGGGTAATTCACCCCTCCACTTT	CASSYTGGNSPLHF
NA	TRBV6-6	TRBJ1-5	NA	TGTGCCAGCGTAGTACAGGGTCATCAGCCCCAGCATTTT	CASVVQGHQPQHF
NA	TRBV13	TRBJ1-1	NA	TGTGCCAGCAGCTCGTACCGGGGGGCCGCTCCTTTC	CASSSYRGAAPF
TRBD1	TRBV19	TRBJ1-4	NA	TGTGCCAGTAGTATAGGGTACAGGGGTAATGAAAAACTGTTTTTT	CASSIGYRGNEKLFF
NA	TRBV19	TRBJ2-1	NA	TGTGCCAGTAGTATCTGGGGCGGGGACAATGAGCAGTTCTTC	CASSIWGGDNEQFF
NA	TRBV19	TRBJ1-5	NA	TGTGCCAGTAGTATATTTTTCGGACCTAATCAGCCCCAGCATTTT	CASSIFFGPNQPQHF
NA	TRBV15	TRBJ2-3	NA	TGTGCCACCAGCAGAACCGTCAGGGGACTCACAGATACGCAGTATTTT	CATSRTVRGLTDTQYF
NA	TRBV5-1	TRBJ1-6	NA	TGCGCCAGCAGCTTGGGTTTTACGGGTTCCACTTATTCACCCCTCCACTTT	CASSLGFTGSTYSPLHF
TRBD2	TRBV7-9	TRBJ2-3	NA	TGTGCCAGCAGCTTTAGCGGGAGGGACACAGATACGCAGTATTTT	CASSFSGRDTDTQYF
TRBD1	TRBV9	TRBJ2-6	NA	TGTGCCAGCAGCGTAGGGGAGTTCTACCGGGACAGCTCTGGGGCCAACGTCCTGACTTTC	CASSVGEFYRDSSGANVLTF
NA	TRBV6-4	TRBJ1-4	NA	TGTGCCAGCAGTGCGTCGTCTGCAACTAATGAAAAACTGTTTTTT	CASSASSATNEKLFF
NA	TRBV5-6	TRBJ2-2	once	TGTGCCAGCAGCTTCTACAGGAGTCCCCTAACCGGGGAGCTGTTTTTT	CASSFYRSPLTGELFF
NA	TRBV5-1	TRBJ2-3	NA	TGCGCCAGCAGCCTACGAACAGGGGTGGGAGGTGATACGCAGTATTTT	CASSLRTGVGGDTQYF